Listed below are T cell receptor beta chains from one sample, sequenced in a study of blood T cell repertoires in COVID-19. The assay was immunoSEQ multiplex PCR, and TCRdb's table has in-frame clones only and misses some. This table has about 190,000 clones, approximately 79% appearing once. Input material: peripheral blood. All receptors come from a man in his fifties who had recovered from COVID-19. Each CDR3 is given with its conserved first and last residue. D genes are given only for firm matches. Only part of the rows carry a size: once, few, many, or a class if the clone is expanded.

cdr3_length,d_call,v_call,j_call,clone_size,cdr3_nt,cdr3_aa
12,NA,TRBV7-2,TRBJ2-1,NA,TGTGCCAGCAGCTTATTTCCTCAGGTGCAGTTCTTC,CASSLFPQVQFF
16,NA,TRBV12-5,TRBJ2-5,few,TGTGCTAGTGGTTCAAGGCCTGGGACATCACAAGAGACCCAGTACTTC,CASGSRPGTSQETQYF
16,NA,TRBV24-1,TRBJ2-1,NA,TGTGCCACCAGTGATCCAGCGCAAGGTACCTACAATGAGCAGTTCTTC,CATSDPAQGTYNEQFF
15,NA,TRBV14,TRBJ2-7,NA,TGTGCCAGCAGCCAAGAAAGGTACAGGGTGAGGGAGCAGTACTTC,CASSQERYRVREQYF
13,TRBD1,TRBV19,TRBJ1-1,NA,TGTGCCAGCAACCGGGACAGGAACACTGAAGCTTTCTTT,CASNRDRNTEAFF
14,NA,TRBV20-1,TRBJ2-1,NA,TGCAGTGCTAGTTACGGTTCCTACGACAATGAGCAGTTCTTC,CSASYGSYDNEQFF
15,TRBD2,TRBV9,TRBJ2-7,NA,TGTGCCAGCAGCCCGGGACTCCGGGAGGTCGGCGAGCAGTACTTC,CASSPGLREVGEQYF
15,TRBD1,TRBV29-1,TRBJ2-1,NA,TGCAGCTTTAAAATACAGGGGAGCTCCTACAATGAGCAGTTCTTC,CSFKIQGSSYNEQFF
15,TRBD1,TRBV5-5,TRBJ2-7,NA,TGTGCCAGCAGCTTGGAGTTAGGGGGCGCATACGAGCAGTACTTC,CASSLELGGAYEQYF
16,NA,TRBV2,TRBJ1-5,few,TGTGCCAGCAGTGAAGAGGCGTGGGCCCAAGTTGAGCCCCAGCATTTT,CASSEEAWAQVEPQHF
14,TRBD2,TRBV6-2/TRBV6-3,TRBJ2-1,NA,TGTGCCAGCAGTAAGGCGAGCGGGAGGGCCGTGGGGTTCTTC,CASSKASGRAVGFF
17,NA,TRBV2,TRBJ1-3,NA,TGTGCCAGCAGTCACAGAGGACAGCCACTATATGGAAACACCATATATTTT,CASSHRGQPLYGNTIYF
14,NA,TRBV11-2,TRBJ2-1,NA,TGTGCCAGCAGCTTAAATTACTACAACACTGAGCAGTTCTTC,CASSLNYYNTEQFF
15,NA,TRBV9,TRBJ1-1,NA,TGTGCCAGCAGCGTAGGTGGTCCCCCGGGCACTGAAGCTTTCTTT,CASSVGGPPGTEAFF
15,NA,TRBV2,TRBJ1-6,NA,TGTGCCAGCAGTGAGAGAGTCACTGAGGATTCACCCCTCCACTTT,CASSERVTEDSPLHF
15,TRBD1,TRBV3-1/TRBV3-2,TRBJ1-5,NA,TGTGCCAGCAGCCAGGGGACAGGGGGGGATTGGCCCCAGCATTTT,CASSQGTGGDWPQHF
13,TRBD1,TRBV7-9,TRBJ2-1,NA,TGTGCCAGCAGCTCCGGACAGGGCGGTGAGCAGTTCTTC,CASSSGQGGEQFF
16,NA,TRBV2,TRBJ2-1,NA,TGTGCCAGCAGTGAAGCGGGTAGCGGACCCTACAATGAGCAGTTCTTC,CASSEAGSGPYNEQFF
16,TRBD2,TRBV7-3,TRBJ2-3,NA,TGTGCCAGCAGCCCCGGGGTGGGAGGGCCGATAGATACGCAGTATTTT,CASSPGVGGPIDTQYF
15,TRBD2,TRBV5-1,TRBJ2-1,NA,TGCGCCAGCAGCACGACTAGCGGGAGGGCCAATGAGCAGTTCTTC,CASSTTSGRANEQFF
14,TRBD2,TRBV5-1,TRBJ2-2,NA,TGCGCCAACAGTGGGACTACTAAGACCGGGGAGCTGTTTTTT,CANSGTTKTGELFF
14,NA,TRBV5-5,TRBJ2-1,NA,TGTGCCAGCAGTCGGGACATGGCTTACAATGAGCAGTTCTTC,CASSRDMAYNEQFF
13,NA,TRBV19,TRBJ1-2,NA,TGTGCCAGTAATAGTGGCCAGGCCTATGGCTACACCTTC,CASNSGQAYGYTF
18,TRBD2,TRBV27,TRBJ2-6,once,TGTGCCAGCAGCCGAGGGGGCCTAGCGGGAGCTGGGGCCAACGTCCTGACTTTC,CASSRGGLAGAGANVLTF
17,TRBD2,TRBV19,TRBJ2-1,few,TGTGCCAGTAGTAACGGAATGGGACTAGTAGTCAGCAATGAGCAGTTCTTC,CASSNGMGLVVSNEQFF
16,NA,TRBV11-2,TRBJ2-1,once,TGTGCCAGCAGTCTACCGGGACACCGGAAGGTGAATGAGCAGTTCTTC,CASSLPGHRKVNEQFF
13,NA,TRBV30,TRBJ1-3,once,TGTGCCTGGAATAGATACTCTGGAAACACCATATATTTT,CAWNRYSGNTIYF
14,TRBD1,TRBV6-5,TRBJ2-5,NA,TGTGCCAGCAGTTACGGGACAGACAAAGAGACCCAGTACTTC,CASSYGTDKETQYF
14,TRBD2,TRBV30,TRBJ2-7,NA,TGTGCCTGGAGTGTATCAGCGGGAGTCTCCGAGCAGTACTTC,CAWSVSAGVSEQYF
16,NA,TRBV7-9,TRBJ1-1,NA,TGTGCCAGCAGCGGGGGACATCCAGGGACGGGCACTGAAGCTTTCTTT,CASSGGHPGTGTEAFF
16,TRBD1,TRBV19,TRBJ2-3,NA,TGTGCCAGTAACCCACGCACCGGGACAGGCACAGATACGCAGTATTTT,CASNPRTGTGTDTQYF
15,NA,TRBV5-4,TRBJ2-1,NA,TGTGCCAGCAGCCTTCCAGGGAGGTCCTACAATGAGCAGTTCTTC,CASSLPGRSYNEQFF
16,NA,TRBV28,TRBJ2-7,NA,TGTGCCAGCAGTTTGGTTTCCGGTAGAGGGAAGGACGAGCAGTACTTC,CASSLVSGRGKDEQYF
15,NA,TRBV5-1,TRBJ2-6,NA,TGCGCCAGCAGCTTGTTCTCCTCTGGGGCCAACGTCCTGACTTTC,CASSLFSSGANVLTF
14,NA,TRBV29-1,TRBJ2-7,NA,TGCAGCGCGATACAGCACCAAAAGTCCTACGAGCAGTACTTC,CSAIQHQKSYEQYF
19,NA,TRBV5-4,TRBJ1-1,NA,TGTGCCAGCAGCCCGACGGTGGGTTTGACGTCCAGGGGGAACACTGAAGCTTTCTTT,CASSPTVGLTSRGNTEAFF
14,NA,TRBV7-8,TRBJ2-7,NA,TGTGCCAGCAGCTTAACTCCAGGGTTCGACGAGCAGTACTTC,CASSLTPGFDEQYF
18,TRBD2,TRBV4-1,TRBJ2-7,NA,TGCGCCAGCAGCCAAGAGACCATGAGCGGGAGAATAACCTACGAGCAGTACTTC,CASSQETMSGRITYEQYF
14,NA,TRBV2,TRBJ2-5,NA,TGTGCCAGCAGTGAACTACTAGTTCAAGAGACCCAGTACTTC,CASSELLVQETQYF